These 8 T cell receptor beta chains share one sample of origin, sequenced in a study of T cell repertoires in cytomegalovirus infection. For these TCRs, the target antigens are not known. TCRdb re-derived calls from the reads in MiXCR, one entry per CDR3 protein. The data hold about half a million distinct CDR3 sequences, with about 33% observed a single time. This specimen consisted of cultured PBMCs, obtained from culture after CMV antigen stimulation. The origin of the receptors is a human donor in good health (CMV status not recorded). Some clones in this sample may be carry-over from other donors' samples.

This sequence joins TRBV24-1 and TRBJ2-7; TRBD1 matches 7 bases. CDR3 length equals 16 residues. Per germline, CDR1 KGHDR and CDR2 SFDVKD. V was clipped by 4 bases and J by 0 bases; unmatched bases: 8. In DNA, the CDR3 is TGTGCCACCAGTGACACCCGACAGGGTAGCTCCTACGAGCAGTACTTC. Its protein is CATSDTRQGSSYEQYF.

The chain is built from TRBV7-3 and TRBJ1-1; 8 bases agree with TRBD1. Germline V gene sequence: CDR1 SGHTA, CDR2 FQGTGA. With 4 bases clipped from V and 6 bases from J, the junction kept 4 bases outside the gene matches. The CDR3 runs to 13 residues. Written as DNA, the CDR3 is TGTGCCAGCAGCTCGGGACAGGAGGCTGAAGCTTTCTTT. Translating gives CASSSGQEAEAFF.

This chain links TRBV28 with TRBJ1-5; the D is unclear. CDR1 and CDR2 (germline): MDHEN, SYDVKM. V was clipped by 8 bases and J by 2 bases, with 7 bases between them. The CDR3 is made up of 12 amino acids. The CDR3 loop reads CASLVGNQPQHF. The CDR3, as DNA: TGTGCCAGCTTGGTAGGCAATCAGCCCCAGCATTTT. The whole variable domain, remainder taken from reference TRBV28 and TRBJ1-5, is DVKVTQSSRYLVKRTGEKVFLECVQDMDHENMFWYRQDPGLGLRLIYFSYDVKMKEKGDIPEGYSVSREKKERFSLILESASTNQTSMYLCASLVGNQPQHFGDGTRLSIL.

The chain couples TRBV27 to TRBJ2-7; TRBD2 aligns across 9 bases. V shed 6 bases, J shed 3 bases, and the junction held 9 bases outside the gene matches. Germline lookup yields CDR1 MNHEY and CDR2 SMNVEV (reference sequence). The CDR3 runs to 15 residues. CDR3 bases: TGTGCCAGCAGCGAAGCGGGAGGCCGAAACTACGAGCAGTACTTC. Its translation: CASSEAGGRNYEQYF.

This clonotype occurred once. The gene calls are TRBV10-3 and TRBJ2-1; tentative D call: TRBD1 (6 bases). The germline V gene encodes CDR1 ENHRY and CDR2 SYGVKD. The CDR3 consists of 16 residues. Trimming removed 0 bases from V and 3 bases from J, with 12 bases in between. For the CDR3, the DNA is TGTGCCATCAGTGAGTCTGACAGGATGGTCTACAATGAGCAGTTCTTC. It is translated as CAISESDRMVYNEQFF.

This chain joins TRBV7-8 and TRBJ1-1; D gene ambiguous. The CDR3 runs 15 residues. Trimming shortened V by 5 bases and J by 5 bases, and 18 bases separated the two germline ends. Germline lookup yields CDR1 SGHVS and CDR2 FQNEAQ. The CDR3, as DNA: TGTGCCAGCAGCCTCAGGATGGGCTACGGGACTGAAGCTTTCTTT. It translates to CASSLRMGYGTEAFF.

Written as DNA, the CDR3 is TGTGCCAGCAGTAGAACATCGGCGGGGGAGGGCGGTCAGCCCCAGCATTTT. Its protein product is CASSRTSAGEGGQPQHF. The genes are TRBV6-6 and TRBJ1-5; a possible D gene is TRBD1 (5 bases). The CDR3 is 17 residues long. Germline CDR1 is MNHNY and CDR2 is SVGAGI (reference sequence). V was trimmed by 5 bases and J by 6 bases, leaving 23 bases between them.

This clonotype was detected a few times. The chain is built from TRBV7-9 and TRBJ2-5; tentative D call: TRBD1 (6 bases). The germline gives CDR1 SEHNR, CDR2 FQNEAQ (reference sequence). This CDR3 spans 14 amino acids. Trimming shortened V by 2 bases and J by 3 bases, and 10 bases separated the two germline ends. CDR3 sequence reads: CASSLSGGEETQYF. CDR3 coding DNA: TGTGCCAGCAGCTTATCTGGGGGCGAAGAGACCCAGTACTTC. Full variable domain (missing parts from reference TRBV7-9 and TRBJ2-5): DTGVSQNPRHKITKRGQNVTFRCDPISEHNRLYWYRQTLGQGPEFLTYFQNEAQLEKSRLLSDRFSAERPKGSFSTLEIQRTEQGDSAMYLCASSLSGGEETQYFGPGTRLLVL.